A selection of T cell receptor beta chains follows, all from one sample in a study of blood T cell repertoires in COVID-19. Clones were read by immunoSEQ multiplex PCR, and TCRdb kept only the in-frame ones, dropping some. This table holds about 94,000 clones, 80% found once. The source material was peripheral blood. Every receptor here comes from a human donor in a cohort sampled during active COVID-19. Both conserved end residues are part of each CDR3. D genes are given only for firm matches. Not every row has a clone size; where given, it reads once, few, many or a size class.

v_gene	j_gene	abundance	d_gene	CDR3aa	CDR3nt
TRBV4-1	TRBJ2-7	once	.	CASSQDTGLSYEQYF	TGCGCCAGCAGCCAAGATACGGGACTCTCCTACGAGCAGTACTTC
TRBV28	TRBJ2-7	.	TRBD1	CASIRGTGIYEQYF	TGTGCCAGCATTCGAGGGACAGGGATCTACGAGCAGTACTTC
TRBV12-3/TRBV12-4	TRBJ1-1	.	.	CASSRQTNTEAFF	TGTGCCAGCAGTAGACAGACGAACACTGAAGCTTTCTTT
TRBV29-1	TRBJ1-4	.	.	CSVEQGIGEKLFF	TGCAGCGTTGAGCAGGGTATTGGTGAAAAACTGTTTTTT
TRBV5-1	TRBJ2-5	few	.	CASSSPNREETQYF	TGCGCCAGCAGCAGCCCCAATAGGGAGGAGACCCAGTACTTC
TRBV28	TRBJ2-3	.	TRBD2	CATPRALAGGPWDTQYF	TGTGCCACCCCTCGGGCGCTAGCGGGAGGGCCTTGGGATACGCAGTATTTT
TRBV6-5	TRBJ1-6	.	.	CASSYGGRANSPLHF	TGTGCCAGCAGTTACGGTGGCAGGGCTAATTCACCCCTCCACTTT
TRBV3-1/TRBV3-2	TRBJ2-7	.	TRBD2	CASSQVPGLAQYEQYF	TGTGCCAGCAGCCAGGTACCGGGACTAGCGCAATACGAGCAGTACTTC
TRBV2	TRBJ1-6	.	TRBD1	CASRYRGTNSPLHF	TGTGCCAGTAGGTACAGGGGAACGAATTCACCCCTCCACTTT
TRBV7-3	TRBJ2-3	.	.	CASSPQGTSTDTQYF	TGTGCCAGCAGCCCCCAAGGGACTTCCACAGATACGCAGTATTTT
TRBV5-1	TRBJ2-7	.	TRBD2	CASSYGNSGGLGEQYF	TGCGCCAGCAGCTACGGAAATAGCGGGGGTTTGGGCGAGCAGTACTTC
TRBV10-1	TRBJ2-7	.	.	CASSATVSSYEQYF	TGCGCCAGCAGTGCAACAGTTTCCTCCTACGAGCAGTACTTC
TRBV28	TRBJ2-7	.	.	CASTFRSAGTYEQYF	TGTGCCAGCACTTTCCGTTCCGCGGGTACCTACGAGCAGTACTTC
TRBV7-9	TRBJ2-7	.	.	CASSALRARLSEQYF	TGTGCCAGCAGCGCCCTTCGAGCACGTCTCTCCGAGCAGTACTTC
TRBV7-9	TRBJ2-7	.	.	CASSLATEYEQYF	TGTGCCAGCAGCTTAGCGACAGAATACGAGCAGTACTTC
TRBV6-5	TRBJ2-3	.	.	CASRSWSDSTDTQYF	TGTGCCAGCAGGTCCTGGTCCGACTCTACAGATACGCAGTATTTT
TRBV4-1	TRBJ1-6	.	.	CASSRDQDRSSPLHF	TGCGCCAGCAGCCGGGATCAGGACAGAAGTTCACCCCTCCACTTT
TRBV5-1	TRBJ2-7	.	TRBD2	CASTLGLAGGNLYEQYF	TGCGCCAGCACCCTGGGGCTAGCGGGAGGAAATCTCTACGAGCAGTACTTC
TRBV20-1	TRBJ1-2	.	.	CSVPLTAYTF	TGCAGTGTTCCCCTCACAGCCTACACCTTC
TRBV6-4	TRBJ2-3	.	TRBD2	CASSALAGVPGTDTQYF	TGTGCCAGCAGTGCACTAGCGGGAGTACCGGGCACAGATACGCAGTATTTT
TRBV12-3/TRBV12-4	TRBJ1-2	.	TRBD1	CASSRDRGYGYTF	TGTGCCAGCAGCCGGGACAGGGGCTATGGCTACACCTTC
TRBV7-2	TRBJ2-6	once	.	CASNLIGGRGANVLTF	TGTGCCAGCAACCTTATAGGGGGTCGTGGGGCCAACGTCCTGACTTTC
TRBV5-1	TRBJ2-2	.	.	CASSLLQANTGELFF	TGCGCCAGCAGCTTGTTACAGGCGAACACCGGGGAGCTGTTTTTT
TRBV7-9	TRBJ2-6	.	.	CASTQRGSGANVLTF	TGTGCCAGCACACAACGAGGGTCTGGGGCCAACGTCCTGACTTTC
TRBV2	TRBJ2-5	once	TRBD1	CASKKGAEETQYF	TGTGCCAGCAAAAAGGGGGCTGAGGAGACCCAGTACTTC
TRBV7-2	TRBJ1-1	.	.	CASSFAIDRNTEAFF	TGTGCCAGCAGCTTCGCCATCGACAGGAACACTGAAGCTTTCTTT
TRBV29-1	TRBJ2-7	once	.	CSVTGGSRPEQYF	TGCAGCGTGACGGGTGGCAGCCGGCCCGAGCAGTACTTC
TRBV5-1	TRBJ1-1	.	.	CASSLLSEGYTEAFF	TGCGCCAGCAGCTTGCTCAGTGAGGGATACACTGAAGCTTTCTTT
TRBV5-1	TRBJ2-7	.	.	CASSLGDSLREQYF	TGCGCCAGCAGCCTCGGGGACTCCCTCCGGGAGCAGTACTTC
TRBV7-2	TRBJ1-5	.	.	CASSSRGGLSNQPQHF	TGTGCCAGCAGCTCCCGAGGGGGTCTTAGCAATCAGCCCCAGCATTTT
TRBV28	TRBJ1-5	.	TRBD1	CASSLRQGAQPQHF	TGTGCCAGCAGTTTAAGACAGGGGGCGCAGCCCCAGCATTTT
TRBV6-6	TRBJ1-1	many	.	CASSYSGGLEAFF	TGTGCCAGCAGTTACTCTGGCGGCCTTGAAGCTTTCTTT
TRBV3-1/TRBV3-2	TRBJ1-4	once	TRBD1	CASSQDKGAREKLFF	TGTGCCAGCAGCCAAGATAAGGGGGCAAGGGAAAAACTGTTTTTT
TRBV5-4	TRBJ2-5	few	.	CASSLPGQETQYF	TGTGCCAGCAGCTTGCCCGGGCAAGAGACCCAGTACTTC
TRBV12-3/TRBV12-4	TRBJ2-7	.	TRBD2	CASSLTLSGRQYF	TGTGCCAGCAGTTTAACACTTAGCGGGAGGCAGTACTTC
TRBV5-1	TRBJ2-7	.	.	CASKQEPPYEQYF	TGCGCCAGCAAGCAGGAACCCCCCTACGAGCAGTACTTC
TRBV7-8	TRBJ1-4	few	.	CASKPGPLNEKLFF	TGTGCCAGCAAGCCAGGCCCCCTCAATGAAAAACTGTTTTTT
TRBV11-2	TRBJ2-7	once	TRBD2	CASSLDLTSGNYEQYF	TGTGCCAGCAGCTTAGATCTCACTAGCGGGAACTACGAGCAGTACTTC
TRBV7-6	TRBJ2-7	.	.	CASSLRRGSVHEQYF	TGTGCCAGCAGCTTGAGGCGTGGGAGTGTCCACGAGCAGTACTTC
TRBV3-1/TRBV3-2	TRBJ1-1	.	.	CASSQGGGITEAFF	TGTGCCAGCAGCCAAGGGGGGGGGATCACTGAAGCTTTCTTT
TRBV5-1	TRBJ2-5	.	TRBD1	CASSLVDPGQGWETQYF	TGCGCCAGCAGCTTGGTCGATCCGGGACAGGGGTGGGAGACCCAGTACTTC
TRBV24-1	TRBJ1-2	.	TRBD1	CATSDSRQGLDGYTF	TGTGCCACCAGTGACAGCCGACAGGGGCTTGATGGCTACACCTTC
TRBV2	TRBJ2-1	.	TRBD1	CASIRTGRNNEQFF	TGTGCCAGCATCAGGACAGGGAGGAACAATGAGCAGTTCTTC
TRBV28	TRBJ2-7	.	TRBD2	CASSLRSGSSYEQYF	TGTGCCAGCAGTTTAAGGAGCGGGAGTTCGTATGAGCAGTACTTC
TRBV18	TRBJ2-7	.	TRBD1	CASSPVMTGTGYYEQYF	TGTGCCAGCTCACCCGTTATGACCGGGACAGGGTACTACGAGCAGTACTTC
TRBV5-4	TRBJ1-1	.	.	CASSRQINTEAFF	TGTGCCAGCTCCCGACAGATAAACACTGAAGCTTTCTTT
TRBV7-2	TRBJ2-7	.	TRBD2	CASAMSSGSYEQYF	TGTGCCAGCGCCATGTCTAGCGGCTCCTACGAGCAGTACTTC
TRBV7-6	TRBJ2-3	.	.	CASSLKRSSLDTQYF	TGTGCCAGCAGCTTAAAGCGTAGTAGTTTGGATACGCAGTATTTT